The present T cell receptor beta chain was sequenced within a study of blood T cell repertoires in COVID-19. In the study overall: Samples representing acute and convalescent COVID-19 were sourced from the United States, Italy and Spain.

Sequencing was performed with immunoSEQ multiplex PCR; in TCRdb, only in-frame clones are kept and a portion is missing. The sample includes about 87,000 clones, around 81% of them seen just once. Losses at the gene ends were 6 bases for V and 8 bases for J; bases not matched to a gene: 12. The CDR3 spans 16 residues. Per germline, CDR1 SNHLY and CDR2 FYNNEI. Source material: peripheral blood. The receptor was isolated from a woman between 70 and 85 years old with acute or convalescent COVID-19. The chain links TRBV2 to TRBJ1-4; 10 bases match TRBD1. The CDR3 reads CASRAGTGVAGEKLFF. The CDR3 DNA reads as TGTGCCAGCAGGGCCGGGACAGGGGTTGCCGGGGAAAAACTGTTTTTT.